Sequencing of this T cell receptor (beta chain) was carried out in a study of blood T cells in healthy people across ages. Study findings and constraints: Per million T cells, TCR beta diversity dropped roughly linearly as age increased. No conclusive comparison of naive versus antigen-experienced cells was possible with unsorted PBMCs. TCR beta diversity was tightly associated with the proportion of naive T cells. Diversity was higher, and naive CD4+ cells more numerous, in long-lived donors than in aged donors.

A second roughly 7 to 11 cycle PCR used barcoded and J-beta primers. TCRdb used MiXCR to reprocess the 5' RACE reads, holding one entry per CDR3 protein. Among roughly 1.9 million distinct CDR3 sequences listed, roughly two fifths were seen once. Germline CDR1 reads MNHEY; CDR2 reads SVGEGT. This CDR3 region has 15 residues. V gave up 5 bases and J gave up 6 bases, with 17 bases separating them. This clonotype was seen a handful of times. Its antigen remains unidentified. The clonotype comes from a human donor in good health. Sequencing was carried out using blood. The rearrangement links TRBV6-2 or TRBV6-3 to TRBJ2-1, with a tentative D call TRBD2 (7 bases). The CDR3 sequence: CASSLLGGGFNEQFF. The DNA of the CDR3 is TGTGCCAGCAGTCTACTTGGGGGGGGCTTCAATGAGCAGTTCTTC.